This is a list of T cell receptor beta chains from one sample in a study of T cells in Graves' hyperthyroidism and ophthalmopathy. TCRdb reprocessed the multiplex PCR reads with MiXCR, giving one entry per CDR3 protein. The repertoire holds 500,000 to 650,000 distinct CDR3 sequences, 13% to 15% seen once, with 11% to 15% in the top ten. The material sequenced was blood. The receptors were gathered from a woman aged 40 to 50 with Graves' hyperthyroidism. The CDR3 runs from the conserved cysteine through the conserved F or W. The order of the fields is clone size, J gene, D gene, CDR3 length, V gene, CDR3 protein, CDR3 DNA. D genes are given only for firm matches. Expanded clones get a size class; other rows say once, few or many, or leave the size out.

>many|TRBJ2-5|TRBD2|17|TRBV5-1
CASSLGLSGMTQETQYF
TGCGCCAGCAGCTTGGGGCTTAGCGGGATGACCCAAGAGACCCAGTACTTC
>-|TRBJ2-7|-|13|TRBV30
CAWKYWGNYEQYF
TGTGCCTGGAAATATTGGGGCAACTACGAGCAGTACTTC
>many|TRBJ1-1|-|15|TRBV3-1
CASSQERPLNTEAFF
TGTGCCAGCAGCCAAGAAAGGCCCTTGAACACTGAAGCTTTCTTT
>-|TRBJ2-3|TRBD2|18|TRBV7-3
CASSSMTGTSGSTDTQYF
TGTGCCAGCAGCTCAATGACCGGGACTAGCGGAAGCACAGATACGCAGTATTTT
>many|TRBJ2-5|TRBD2|13|TRBV10-3
CAIRETSEETQYF
TGTGCCATCAGAGAGACTAGCGAAGAGACCCAGTACTTC
>many|TRBJ2-7|-|15|TRBV15
CATSRDPGNSNEQYF
TGTGCCACCAGCAGAGATCCGGGGAATAGCAACGAGCAGTACTTC
>-|TRBJ2-2|-|17|TRBV19
CASSMWGSLGRTGELFF
TGTGCCAGTAGTATGTGGGGTAGCTTAGGACGCACCGGGGAGCTGTTTTTT
>few|TRBJ2-7|TRBD2|14|TRBV20-1
CSIAGLAGTYEQYF
TGCAGTATCGCGGGACTAGCGGGGACCTACGAGCAGTACTTC
>few|TRBJ2-1|TRBD2|14|TRBV3-1
CASSSGTSPNEQFF
TGTGCCAGCAGCTCCGGGACTAGCCCCAATGAGCAGTTCTTC
>few|TRBJ1-4|-|15|TRBV7-9
CASSLGGIDNEKLFF
TGTGCCAGCAGCTTAGGGGGGATCGATAATGAAAAACTGTTTTTT
>-|TRBJ2-3|-|12|TRBV29-1
CSVVGAADTQYF
TGCAGCGTGGTAGGGGCAGCAGATACGCAGTATTTT
>many|TRBJ1-1|TRBD1|14|TRBV20-1
CSARPLRGVTEAFF
TGCAGTGCTAGGCCACTCAGGGGGGTAACTGAAGCTTTCTTT
>few|TRBJ1-1|TRBD1|17|TRBV18
CASSRGTAQIGGTEAFF
TGTGCCAGCTCTCGAGGGACAGCCCAAATCGGGGGCACTGAAGCTTTCTTT